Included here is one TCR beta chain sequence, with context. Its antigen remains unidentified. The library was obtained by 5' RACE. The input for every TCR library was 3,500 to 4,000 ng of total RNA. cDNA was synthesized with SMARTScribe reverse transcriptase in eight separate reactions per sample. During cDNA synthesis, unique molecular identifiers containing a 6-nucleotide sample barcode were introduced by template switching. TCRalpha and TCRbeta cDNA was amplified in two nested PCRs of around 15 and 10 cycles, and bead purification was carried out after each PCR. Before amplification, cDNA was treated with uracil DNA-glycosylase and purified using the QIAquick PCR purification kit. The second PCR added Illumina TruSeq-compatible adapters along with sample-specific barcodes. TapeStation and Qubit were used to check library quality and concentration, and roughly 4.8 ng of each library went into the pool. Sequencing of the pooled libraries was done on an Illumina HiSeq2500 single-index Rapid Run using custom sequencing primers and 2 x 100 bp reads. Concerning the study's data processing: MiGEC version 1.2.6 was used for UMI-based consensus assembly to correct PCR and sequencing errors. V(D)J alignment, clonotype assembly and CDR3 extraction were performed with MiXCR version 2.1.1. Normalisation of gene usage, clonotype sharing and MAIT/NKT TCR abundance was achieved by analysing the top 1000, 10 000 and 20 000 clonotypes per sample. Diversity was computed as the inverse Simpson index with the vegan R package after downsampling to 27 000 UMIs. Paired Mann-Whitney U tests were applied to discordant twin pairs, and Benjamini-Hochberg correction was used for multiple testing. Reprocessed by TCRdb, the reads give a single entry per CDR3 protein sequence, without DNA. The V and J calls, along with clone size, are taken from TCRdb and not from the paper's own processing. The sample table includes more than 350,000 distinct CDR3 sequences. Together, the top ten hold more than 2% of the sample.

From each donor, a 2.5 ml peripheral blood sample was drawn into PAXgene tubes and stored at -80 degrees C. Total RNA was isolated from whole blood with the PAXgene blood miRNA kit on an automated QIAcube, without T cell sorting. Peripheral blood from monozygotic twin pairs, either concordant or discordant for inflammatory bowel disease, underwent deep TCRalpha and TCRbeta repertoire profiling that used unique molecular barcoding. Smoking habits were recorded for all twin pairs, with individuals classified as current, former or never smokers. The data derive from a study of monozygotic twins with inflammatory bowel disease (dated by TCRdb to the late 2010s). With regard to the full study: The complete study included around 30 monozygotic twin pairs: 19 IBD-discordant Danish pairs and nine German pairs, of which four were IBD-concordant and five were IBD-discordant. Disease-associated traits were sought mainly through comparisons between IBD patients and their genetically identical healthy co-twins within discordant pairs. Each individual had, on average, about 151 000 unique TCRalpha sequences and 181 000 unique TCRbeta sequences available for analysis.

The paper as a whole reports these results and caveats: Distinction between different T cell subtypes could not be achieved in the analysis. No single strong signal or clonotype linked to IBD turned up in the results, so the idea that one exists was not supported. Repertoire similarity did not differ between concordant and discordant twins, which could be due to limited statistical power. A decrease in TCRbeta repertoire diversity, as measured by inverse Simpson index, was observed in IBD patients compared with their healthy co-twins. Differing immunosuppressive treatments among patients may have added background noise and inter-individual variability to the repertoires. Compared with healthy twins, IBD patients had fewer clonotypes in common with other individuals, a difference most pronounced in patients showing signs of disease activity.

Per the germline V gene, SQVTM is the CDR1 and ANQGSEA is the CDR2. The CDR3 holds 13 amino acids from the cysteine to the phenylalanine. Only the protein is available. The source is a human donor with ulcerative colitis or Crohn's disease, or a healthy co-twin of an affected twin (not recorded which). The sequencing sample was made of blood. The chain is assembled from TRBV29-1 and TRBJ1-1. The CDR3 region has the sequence CSVSELMNTEAFF.